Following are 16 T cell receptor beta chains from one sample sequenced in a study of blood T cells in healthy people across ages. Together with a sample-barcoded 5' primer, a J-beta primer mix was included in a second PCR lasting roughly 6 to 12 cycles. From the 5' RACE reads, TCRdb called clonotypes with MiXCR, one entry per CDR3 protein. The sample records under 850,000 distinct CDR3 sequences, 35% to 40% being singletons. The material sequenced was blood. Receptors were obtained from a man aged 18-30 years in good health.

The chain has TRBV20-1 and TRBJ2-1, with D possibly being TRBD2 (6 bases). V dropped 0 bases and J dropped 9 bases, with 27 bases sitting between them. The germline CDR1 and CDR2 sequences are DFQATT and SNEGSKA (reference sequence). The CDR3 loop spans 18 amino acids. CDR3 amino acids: CSARDLHHSSAKHSEQFF. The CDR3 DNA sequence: TGCAGTGCTAGAGATCTGCACCATTCTAGCGCCAAACACAGTGAGCAGTTCTTC.

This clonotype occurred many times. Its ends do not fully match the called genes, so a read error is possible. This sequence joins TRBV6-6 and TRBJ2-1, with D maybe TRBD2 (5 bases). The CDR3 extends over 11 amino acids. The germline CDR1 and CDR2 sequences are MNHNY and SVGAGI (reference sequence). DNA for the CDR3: TGCGCTTGCACGGGGTACAATGAGCAGTTCTTC. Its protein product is CACTGYNEQFF.

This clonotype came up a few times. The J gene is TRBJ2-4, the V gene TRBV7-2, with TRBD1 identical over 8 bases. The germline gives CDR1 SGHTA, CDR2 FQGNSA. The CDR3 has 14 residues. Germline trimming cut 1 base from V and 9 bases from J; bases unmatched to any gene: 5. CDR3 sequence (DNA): TGTGCCAGCAGCTTAGGGACAGGGCTTTCCATTCAGTACTTC. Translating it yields CASSLGTGLSIQYF.

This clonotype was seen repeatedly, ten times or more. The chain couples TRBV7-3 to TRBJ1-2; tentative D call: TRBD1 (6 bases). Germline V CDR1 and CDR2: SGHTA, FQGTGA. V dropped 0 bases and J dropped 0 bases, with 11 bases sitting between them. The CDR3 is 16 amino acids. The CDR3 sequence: CASSLTRGPANYGYTF. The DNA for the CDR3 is TGTGCCAGCAGCTTAACCAGGGGCCCGGCTAACTATGGCTACACCTTC.

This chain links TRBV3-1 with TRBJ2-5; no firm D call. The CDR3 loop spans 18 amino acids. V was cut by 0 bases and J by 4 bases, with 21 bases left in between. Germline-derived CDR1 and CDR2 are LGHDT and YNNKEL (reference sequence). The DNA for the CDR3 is TGTGCCAGCAGCCAAGAGGGGTCATCCATTATTCTGGCAGAGACCCAGTACTTC. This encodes CASSQEGSSIILAETQYF.

CDR3 DNA: TGTGCCAGCAGCAGGGACAGGCCTCGCTCCTACGAGCAGTACTTC. Protein sequence: CASSRDRPRSYEQYF. J is TRBJ2-7 and V is TRBV12-3 or TRBV12-4; 8 nucleotides align to TRBD1. The CDR3 is 15 amino acids. V was clipped by 6 bases and J by 0 bases; unmatched bases: 7.

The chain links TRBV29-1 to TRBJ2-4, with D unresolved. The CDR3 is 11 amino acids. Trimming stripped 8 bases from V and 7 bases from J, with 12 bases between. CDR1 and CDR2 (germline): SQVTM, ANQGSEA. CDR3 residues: CSRRVGNIQYF. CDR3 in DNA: TGCAGCCGCCGAGTAGGGAACATTCAGTACTTC.

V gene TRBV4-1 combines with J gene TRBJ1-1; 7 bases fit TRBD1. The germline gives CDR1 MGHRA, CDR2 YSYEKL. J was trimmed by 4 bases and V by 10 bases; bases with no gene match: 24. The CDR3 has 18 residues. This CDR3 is CATTRGRGRISGGTEAFF. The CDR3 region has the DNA TGCGCCACCACTCGGGGTAGGGGGCGAATCTCCGGGGGCACTGAAGCTTTCTTT.

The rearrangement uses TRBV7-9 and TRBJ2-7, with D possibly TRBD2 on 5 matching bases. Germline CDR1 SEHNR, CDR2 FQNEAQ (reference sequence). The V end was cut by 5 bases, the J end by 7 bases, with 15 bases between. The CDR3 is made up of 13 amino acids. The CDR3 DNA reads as TGTGCCAGCAGCCGGACGGGAATCAATGAGCAGTACTTC. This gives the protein CASSRTGINEQYF.

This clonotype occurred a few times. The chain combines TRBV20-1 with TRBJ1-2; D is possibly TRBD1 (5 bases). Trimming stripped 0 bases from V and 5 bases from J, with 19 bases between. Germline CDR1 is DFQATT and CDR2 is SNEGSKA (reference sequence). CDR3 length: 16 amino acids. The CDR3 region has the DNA TGCAGTGCTAGAGATCGGCTCGGCGGGGCGAAATATGGCTACACCTTC. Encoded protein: CSARDRLGGAKYGYTF.

CDR3 nucleotide sequence: TGTGCCAGCAGCGAGGATGTCACAGGGGTGTATCAGCCCCAGCATTTT. Encoded protein: CASSEDVTGVYQPQHF. This chain joins TRBV6-1 and TRBJ1-5, with 7 bases lining up with TRBD1. V lost 6 bases to trimming and J lost 5 bases; unmatched junction nucleotides: 13. CDR1 MNHNS and CDR2 SASEGT come from the germline V gene. CDR3 length equals 16 residues.

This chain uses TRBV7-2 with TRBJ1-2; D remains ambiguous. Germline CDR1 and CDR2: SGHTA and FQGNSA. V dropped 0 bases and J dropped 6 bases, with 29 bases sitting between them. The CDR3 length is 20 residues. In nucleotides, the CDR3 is TGTGCCAGCAGCTTAGCTTACCGGTGGGTCGAAGGGTCAGGCCCTCATGGCTACACCTTC. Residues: CASSLAYRWVEGSGPHGYTF.

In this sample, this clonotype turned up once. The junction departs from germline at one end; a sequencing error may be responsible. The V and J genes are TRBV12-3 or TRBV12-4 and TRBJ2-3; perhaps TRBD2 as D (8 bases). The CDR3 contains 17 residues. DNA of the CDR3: TGTGCCAGCAGTTTAGGCCCGGGACTAGGGGGCACAGATGCGCAATATTTT. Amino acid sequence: CASSLGPGLGGTDAQYF.

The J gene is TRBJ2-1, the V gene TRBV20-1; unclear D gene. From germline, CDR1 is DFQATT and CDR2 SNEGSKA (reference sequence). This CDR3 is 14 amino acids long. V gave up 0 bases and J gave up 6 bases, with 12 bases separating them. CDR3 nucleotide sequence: TGCAGTGCTAGAGATGGATACGATAGCAATGAGCAGTTCTTC. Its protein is CSARDGYDSNEQFF.

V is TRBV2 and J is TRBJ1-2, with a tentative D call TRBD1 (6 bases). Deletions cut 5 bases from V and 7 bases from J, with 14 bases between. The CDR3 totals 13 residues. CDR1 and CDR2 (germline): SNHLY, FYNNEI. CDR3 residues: CASSPKGGLGYTF. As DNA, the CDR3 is TGTGCCAGCAGTCCCAAGGGGGGGCTTGGCTACACCTTC.

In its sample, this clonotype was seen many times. CDR3 coding DNA: TGTGCCATCAGTGGCGGACAGATCACAGATACGCAGTATTTT. This translates into CAISGGQITDTQYF. The rearrangement uses TRBV10-3 and TRBJ2-3; perhaps TRBD1 as D (6 bases). Germline CDR1 and CDR2: ENHRY and SYGVKD. This CDR3 has 14 residues. V dropped 4 bases and J dropped 2 bases, with 10 bases sitting between them.